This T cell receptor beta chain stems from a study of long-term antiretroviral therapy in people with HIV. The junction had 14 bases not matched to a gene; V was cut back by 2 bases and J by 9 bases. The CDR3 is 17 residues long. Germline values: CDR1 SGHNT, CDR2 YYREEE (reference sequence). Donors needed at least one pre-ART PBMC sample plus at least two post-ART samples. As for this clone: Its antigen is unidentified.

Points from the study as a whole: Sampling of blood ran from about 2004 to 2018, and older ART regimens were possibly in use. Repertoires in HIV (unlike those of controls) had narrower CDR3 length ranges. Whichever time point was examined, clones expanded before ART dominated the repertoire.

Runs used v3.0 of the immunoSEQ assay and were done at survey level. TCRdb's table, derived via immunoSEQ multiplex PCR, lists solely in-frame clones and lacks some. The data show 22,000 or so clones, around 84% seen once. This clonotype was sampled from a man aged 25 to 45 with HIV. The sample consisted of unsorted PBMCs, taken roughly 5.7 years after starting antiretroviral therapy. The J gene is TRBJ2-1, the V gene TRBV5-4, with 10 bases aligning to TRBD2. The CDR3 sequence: CASSLRAGTAGGPEQFF. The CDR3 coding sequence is TGTGCCAGCAGCTTAAGGGCCGGGACAGCGGGGGGGCCTGAGCAGTTCTTC.